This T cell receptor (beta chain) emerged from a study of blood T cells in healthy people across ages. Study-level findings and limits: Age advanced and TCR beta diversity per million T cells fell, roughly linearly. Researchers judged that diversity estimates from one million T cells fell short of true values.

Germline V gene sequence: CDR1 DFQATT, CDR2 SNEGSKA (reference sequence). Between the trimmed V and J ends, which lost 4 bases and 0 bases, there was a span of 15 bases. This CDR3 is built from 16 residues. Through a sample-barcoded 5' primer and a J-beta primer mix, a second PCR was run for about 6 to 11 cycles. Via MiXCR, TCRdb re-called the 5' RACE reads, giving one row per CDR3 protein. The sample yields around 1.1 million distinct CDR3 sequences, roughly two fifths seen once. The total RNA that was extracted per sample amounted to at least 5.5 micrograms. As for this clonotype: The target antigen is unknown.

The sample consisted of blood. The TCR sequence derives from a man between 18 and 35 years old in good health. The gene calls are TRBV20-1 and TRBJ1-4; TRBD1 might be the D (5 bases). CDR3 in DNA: TGCAGTGCTACCGGGCGGGACGGTACAACTAATGAAAAACTGTTTTTT. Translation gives CSATGRDGTTNEKLFF.